These 21 T cell receptor beta chains were sequenced from one sample in a study of identical twins. In TCRdb, the 5' RACE reads were re-called with MiXCR into one record per CDR3 protein. The sample lists some 320,000 distinct CDR3 sequences, roughly an eighth seen once, with 6% to 9% in the top ten. The data also belong to a second study, concerning yellow fever vaccine responses in identical twins.

Sequencing input: CD8+ T cells sorted from blood. The receptors derive from a woman between 18 and 29 years old in good health.

This rearrangement joins TRBV7-8 to TRBJ1-1; D is possibly TRBD1 (5 bases). The V and J ends lost 6 bases and 0 bases respectively, with 8 bases between them. The CDR3 covers 13 residues. Germline V gene sequence: CDR1 SGHVS, CDR2 FQNEAQ. The CDR3 DNA sequence: TGTGCCAGCAGAGGGGTGGTGAACACTGAAGCTTTCTTT. Protein: CASRGVVNTEAFF.

This clonotype showed up many times. The J gene is TRBJ2-7, the V gene TRBV12-3 or TRBV12-4; tentative D call: TRBD2 (6 bases). Trimming shortened V by 4 bases and J by 2 bases, and 9 bases separated the two germline ends. CDR3 length: 13 amino acids. CDR3 in amino acids: CASSWGTAYEQYF. CDR3 in DNA: TGTGCCAGCAGTTGGGGGACTGCCTACGAGCAGTACTTC.

This clonotype was detected ten times or more. This chain joins TRBV5-1 and TRBJ2-5; D gene ambiguous. CDR3 length: 18 amino acids. CDR1 is SGHRS, CDR2 YFSETQ, per germline. V lost 3 bases and J lost 2, with 23 bases in between. The CDR3 DNA follows: TGCGCCAGCAGCTCAACCTCCACCCGATCCACGGTTCAAGAGACCCAGTACTTC. It encodes CASSSTSTRSTVQETQYF.

In its sample, this clonotype was seen a few times. The chain carries TRBV5-1 and TRBJ2-1; the D call may be TRBD1 or TRBD2 (6 bases each). The length of the CDR3 is 14 residues. V lost 4 bases, J lost 6 bases, and 14 bases lay in between. Germline V gives CDR1 SGHRS, CDR2 YFSETQ. CDR3 coding DNA: TGCGCCAGCAGCAGGGAAGGGGGGATCAATGAGCAGTTCTTC. This gives the protein CASSREGGINEQFF.

The sample holds a few counts of this clonotype. This chain joins TRBV20-1 and TRBJ2-1, with D hard to call. Trimming shortened V by 6 bases and J by 3 bases, and 6 bases separated the two germline ends. Per the germline V gene, CDR1 is DFQATT and CDR2 is SNEGSKA (reference sequence). This CDR3 has 11 amino acids. DNA for the CDR3: TGCAGTGCCAACTACTACAATGAGCAGTTCTTC. Encoded protein: CSANYYNEQFF.

The chain has TRBV6-1 and TRBJ2-7; 11 bases agree with TRBD1. Losses at the gene ends were 8 bases for V and 0 bases for J; bases not matched to a gene: 3. This CDR3 spans 14 amino acids. Germline V gene data show CDR1 as MNHNS and CDR2 as SASEGT. The chain's CDR3 is CASWTGGYSYEQYF. CDR3 sequence (DNA): TGTGCCAGCTGGACAGGGGGCTACTCCTACGAGCAGTACTTC.

The rearrangement links TRBV6-5 to TRBJ2-6; 7 positions agree with TRBD1. CDR3 length: 17 residues. The J segment lost 3 bases and the V segment lost 4 bases, leaving 9 bases of the junction unmatched. In germline, CDR1 is MNHEY, CDR2 SVGAGI. DNA for the CDR3: TGTGCCAGCAGTTCACCGCCAACAGGGGTTGGGGCCAACGTCCTGACTTTC. Its protein is CASSSPPTGVGANVLTF.

This clonotype was counted between two and nine times. The chain couples TRBV5-5 to TRBJ1-3; D call uncertain. V lost 0 bases and J lost 0, with 16 bases in between. Germline V gene lookup returns CDR1 SGHKS and CDR2 YYEKEE (reference sequence). CDR3 length equals 18 residues. The CDR3 DNA reads as TGTGCCAGCAGCTTGGTGGACCGTAGACGGCGCTCTGGAAACACCATATATTTT. Its protein is CASSLVDRRRRSGNTIYF.

This clonotype was observed at least ten times. The V gene is TRBV4-1, the J gene TRBJ2-1; 11 bases line up with TRBD2. This CDR3 has 16 residues. V gave up 1 base and J gave up 7 bases; unmatched junction bases: 6. CDR1 is MGHRA and CDR2 is YSYEKL in the germline V gene. CDR3 sequence (DNA): TGCGCCAGCAGCCAAGGGCTAGCGGGAGGTGGGAATGAGCAGTTCTTC. It yields the protein CASSQGLAGGGNEQFF.

There are a few counts of this clonotype. Here the CDR3 reads CASSVVDEETQYF. The CDR3 nucleotides read TGTGCCAGCAGTGTTGTAGACGAAGAGACCCAGTACTTC. The chain joins TRBV2 to TRBJ2-5; D is unclear. Germline values: CDR1 SNHLY, CDR2 FYNNEI. Trimming took 4 bases from V and 3 from J, leaving 9 bases between them. The CDR3 has 13 residues.

This clonotype has a count of ten or more. V usage is TRBV15 and J usage is TRBJ2-1, with 7 bases fitting TRBD2. Germline lookup yields CDR1 LNHNV and CDR2 YYDKDF (reference sequence). This CDR3 has 15 amino acids. The junction had 9 bases not matched to a gene; V was cut back by 0 bases and J by 10 bases. CDR3 DNA sequence: TGTGCCACCAGCAGAGATCCCACTAGCGCGTGGGAGCAGTTCTTC. Amino acids: CATSRDPTSAWEQFF.

This clonotype appeared a few times. The V call is TRBV7-9, the J call TRBJ2-5, with 7 bases identical to TRBD1. V was pared by 4 bases and J by 7 bases, with 3 bases of the junction left unmatched. Germline CDR1 is SEHNR and CDR2 is FQNEAQ (reference sequence). The CDR3 covers 12 residues. For the CDR3, the DNA is TGTGCCAGCAGCTCCGAGGGGGCGACCCAGTACTTC. This codes for CASSSEGATQYF.

Only a few counts were recorded for this clonotype. The CDR3 reads CASRRGEAFF. The CDR3 DNA follows: TGTGCCAGCCGGAGGGGTGAAGCTTTCTTT. The chain joins TRBV28 to TRBJ1-1; TRBD1 is a possible D gene (5 bases). V lost 8 bases and J lost 7, with 8 bases in between. The CDR3 consists of 10 residues. Germline V lookup: CDR1 MDHEN, CDR2 SYDVKM.

The chain joins TRBV2 to TRBJ2-5; 8 bases are a match to TRBD1. Germline V gene data show CDR1 as SNHLY and CDR2 as FYNNEI. V shed 8 bases, J shed 4 bases, and the junction held 9 bases outside the gene matches. The CDR3 sequence is 14 residues long. CDR3 in amino acids: CASQLRTGRETQYF. CDR3 bases: TGTGCCAGCCAACTAAGGACAGGGCGAGAGACCCAGTACTTC.

This sequence joins TRBV11-1 and TRBJ2-2; TRBD2 agrees at 13 bases. Trimming removed 5 bases from V and 1 base from J; junction bases left unmatched: 7. The CDR3 length is 18 residues. Germline CDR1 reads SGHAT; CDR2 reads FQDESV (reference sequence). CDR3 region: CASSPSTSGGLNTGELFF. DNA of the CDR3: TGTGCCAGCAGCCCCTCGACTAGCGGGGGGCTGAACACCGGGGAGCTGTTTTTT.

This clonotype came up a few times. This chain connects TRBV28 to TRBJ2-4, with 11 nucleotides matching TRBD2. The V gene end was trimmed by 8 bases and the J gene end by 3 bases; junction bases not matched to a gene: 3. The CDR3 is 14 residues long. CDR1 MDHEN and CDR2 SYDVKM come from the germline V gene. The CDR3 DNA follows: TGTGCCAGCTTAGCGGGAGGGGACAAAAACATTCAGTACTTC. The encoded protein is CASLAGGDKNIQYF.

The chain links TRBV12-3 or TRBV12-4 to TRBJ1-1, with D uncertain. The CDR3 is made up of 15 amino acids. The ends were cut back, 4 bases at V and 0 bases at J, with 12 bases in the middle. CDR3 coding DNA: TGTGCCAGCAGTTCATCTGGGGTAATGAACACTGAAGCTTTCTTT. It encodes CASSSSGVMNTEAFF.

This clonotype appeared a few times. The V and J genes are TRBV7-9 and TRBJ2-2; D perhaps matches TRBD1 (6 bases). The CDR3 loop spans 15 amino acids. Trimming cost V 5 bases and J 5 bases, with 15 bases left between them. CDR1 is SEHNR and CDR2 is FQNEAQ in the germline V gene (reference sequence). The CDR3 nucleotides read TGTGCCAGCAGCCCCGGACAGCCTATTACCGGGGAGCTGTTTTTT. Its protein product is CASSPGQPITGELFF.

The genes are TRBV3-1 and TRBJ1-5; TRBD1 agrees at 7 bases. This CDR3 comprises 13 residues. V gave up 8 bases and J gave up 5 bases; unmatched junction bases: 6. CDR1 is LGHDT and CDR2 is YNNKEL in the germline V gene (reference sequence). The CDR3 is CASQGDKHQPQHF. CDR3 in DNA: TGTGCCAGCCAGGGGGACAAGCATCAGCCCCAGCATTTT.

This clonotype occurred a few times. This rearrangement joins TRBV15 to TRBJ2-7; 7 nucleotides line up with TRBD1. With 3 bases clipped from V and 6 bases from J, the junction kept 20 bases outside the gene matches. This CDR3 comprises 18 residues. Germline V lookup: CDR1 LNHNV, CDR2 YYDKDF (reference sequence). DNA for the CDR3: TGTGCCACCAGCAGGGTAGAGGTGACAGGGCCCTCTACGTGCGAGCAGTACTTC. This codes for CATSRVEVTGPSTCEQYF.

This clonotype was counted between two and nine times. This sequence joins TRBV27 and TRBJ2-1; TRBD2 aligns across 8 bases. The CDR3 has 14 amino acids. Germline CDR1 and CDR2: MNHEY and SMNVEV (reference sequence). V was clipped by 0 bases and J by 10 bases; unmatched bases: 5. As DNA, the CDR3 is TGTGCCAGCAGTTTATCCCGGGAGGGCCGAGAGCAGTTCTTC. Amino acids: CASSLSREGREQFF.